The 27 T cell receptor beta chains reported below all come from one sample, sequenced in a study of OX40 agonist ivuxolimab in advanced cancers. Method: immunoSEQ multiplex PCR; TCRdb's copy keeps in-frame clones and lacks some. The sample lists tens of thousands of clones; roughly 84% were seen once. The sequences come from CD4+ or CD8+ T cells sorted from blood, collected in a trial of the OX40 agonist ivuxolimab. The source of these receptors is an adult with an advanced solid tumor such as melanoma, head and neck, liver or kidney cancer.

The chain couples TRBV5-1 to TRBJ2-5; D is undetermined. This CDR3 contains 14 residues. Per the germline V gene, CDR1 is SGHRS and CDR2 is YFSETQ. The V end lost 6 bases, the J end lost 2 bases, and 14 bases lay between the germline ends. The CDR3 nucleotides read TGCGCCAGCACCCCGGGTCCCCCTCAAGAGACCCAGTACTTC. This sequence encodes CASTPGPPQETQYF. Combining the CDR3 with reference TRBV5-1 and TRBJ2-5 gives the whole variable domain KAGVTQTPRYLIKTRGQQVTLSCSPISGHRSVSWYQQTPGQGLQFLFEYFSETQRNKGNFPGRFSGRQFSNSRSEMNVSTLELGDSALYLCASTPGPPQETQYFGPGTRLLVL.

The rearrangement joins TRBV7-2 to TRBJ2-2; D uncertain. Germline CDR1 reads SGHTA; CDR2 reads FQGNSA. V lost 1 base, J lost 8 bases, and 14 bases lay in between. This CDR3 has 15 residues. The CDR3 DNA follows: TGTGCCAGCAGCTTAGATAGGTTCCCCGGGGGGGAGCTGTTTTTT. As protein: CASSLDRFPGGELFF.

The chain has TRBV10-3 and TRBJ1-2; weak D call: TRBD1 (6 bases). CDR1 is ENHRY, CDR2 SYGVKD, per germline. V was shortened by 2 bases and J by 4 bases, with 14 bases between the two germline ends. The CDR3 has 15 amino acids. DNA of the CDR3: TGTGCCATCAGTGAGAGGGGGGAACAATTCTATGGCTACACCTTC. Its translation is CAISERGEQFYGYTF.

The chain links TRBV5-1 to TRBJ2-6, with D perhaps matching TRBD1 (6 bases). The V gene lost 1 base and the J gene lost 0 bases, with 8 bases spanning the gap. Per germline, CDR1 SGHRS and CDR2 YFSETQ. The CDR3 sequence is 16 residues long. CDR3 coding DNA: TGCGCCAGCAGCTTGCAGGGGTACTCTGGGGCCAACGTCCTGACTTTC. Encoded protein: CASSLQGYSGANVLTF.

The rearrangement links TRBV4-1 to TRBJ1-5; D may be TRBD1 (6 bases). The V and J ends lost 0 bases and 4 bases respectively, with 16 bases between them. CDR3 length: 17 amino acids. CDR1 is MGHRA and CDR2 is YSYEKL in the germline V gene. The CDR3 loop is CASSQDSDTGRNQPQHF. The CDR3 region has the DNA TGCGCCAGCAGCCAAGATAGTGACACAGGGAGGAATCAGCCCCAGCATTTT.

CDR3 region: CASSPASSYNSPLHF. The DNA for the CDR3 is TGTGCCAGCTCACCAGCGAGCTCCTATAATTCACCCCTCCACTTT. The V gene is TRBV18, the J gene TRBJ1-6; D ambiguous. The V end was cut by 2 bases, the J end by 0 bases, with 5 bases between. CDR3 size: 15 residues. From germline, CDR1 is KGHSH and CDR2 LQKENI.

This clone was seen just once. V usage is TRBV7-9 and J usage is TRBJ2-7; TRBD2 matches at 9 bases. CDR1 and CDR2 (germline): SEHNR, FQNEAQ (reference sequence). The CDR3 spans 15 residues. V dropped 6 bases and J dropped 3; count of bases not matched to a gene: 9. The DNA for the CDR3 is TGTGCCAGCAGTTCTCATATAGCGGGAGACTACGAGCAGTACTTC. Translated: CASSSHIAGDYEQYF. Using reference TRBV7-9 and TRBJ2-7 for the parts outside the CDR3, the full variable domain is DTGVSQNPRHKITKRGQNVTFRCDPISEHNRLYWYRQTLGQGPEFLTYFQNEAQLEKSRLLSDRFSAERPKGSFSTLEIQRTEQGDSAMYLCASSSHIAGDYEQYFGPGTRLTVT.

The rearrangement links TRBV11-3 to TRBJ2-2; D is unclear. Germline V gene lookup returns CDR1 SGHNT and CDR2 YENEEA. The CDR3 runs to 13 residues. V was shortened by 3 bases and J by 6 bases, with 8 bases between the two germline ends. DNA for the CDR3: TGTGCCAGCAGCTTTTTTGGGGCCGGGGAGCTGTTTTTT. It codes for CASSFFGAGELFF.

This sequence joins TRBV5-1 and TRBJ2-3; 10 nucleotides line up with TRBD1. V lost 0 bases and J lost 5; bases outside the gene matches: 6. Germline CDR1 is SGHRS and CDR2 is YFSETQ. The CDR3 contains 16 residues. The CDR3 loop reads CASSLVTGGLGDTQYF. DNA of the CDR3: TGCGCCAGCAGCTTGGTGACAGGGGGCCTAGGAGATACGCAGTATTTT.

The genes are TRBV6-6 and TRBJ1-1; unclear D gene. This CDR3 comprises 13 residues. The V and J ends lost 3 bases and 6 bases respectively, with 11 bases between them. Germline lookup yields CDR1 MNHNY and CDR2 SVGAGI (reference sequence). The CDR3 DNA reads TGTGCCAGCAGTTATCTACAATGGGCTGAAGCTTTCTTT. The encoded protein is CASSYLQWAEAFF.

The CDR3 region has the DNA TGTGCCAGCAGTCCCACCCCCAAGACAGGTTATAATTCACCCCTCCACTTT. This translates into CASSPTPKTGYNSPLHF. The chain has TRBV28 and TRBJ1-6, with D possibly matching TRBD1 (6 bases). Germline CDR1 is MDHEN and CDR2 is SYDVKM. V lost 5 bases, J lost 4 bases, and 18 bases lay in between. This CDR3 spans 17 amino acids.

The CDR3 DNA follows: TGTGCAAGTCGCTTAGCCTGGACTAGCGGGAGGGCTCTGGCCAAAAACATTCAGTACTTC. As protein: CASRLAWTSGRALAKNIQYF. The V gene is TRBV12-2, the J gene TRBJ2-4; the D call of TRBD2 is as the table states it, not checked on the DNA. TRBV12-2 is designated a pseudogene. The CDR3 is made up of 20 amino acids.

V and J are TRBV15 and TRBJ2-3; 9 bases fit TRBD2. CDR3 length equals 22 residues. The germline gives CDR1 LNHNV, CDR2 YYDKDF (reference sequence). Germline trimming cut 0 bases from V and 1 base from J; bases unmatched to any gene: 20. The chain's CDR3 is CATSRDAPRGLAGMRGTDTQYF. As DNA, the CDR3 is TGTGCCACCAGCAGAGATGCCCCTAGAGGCCTAGCGGGAATGAGAGGCACAGATACGCAGTATTTT.

The V call is TRBV18, the J call TRBJ2-5; the D gene is possibly TRBD2 (5 bases). From germline, CDR1 is KGHSH and CDR2 LQKENI. The CDR3 is 14 amino acids. Trimming shortened V by 8 bases and J by 5 bases, and 18 bases separated the two germline ends. CDR3 amino acids: CASPPTRSGETQYF. The CDR3 DNA sequence: TGTGCCAGCCCCCCTACGCGAAGCGGCGAGACCCAGTACTTC.

This clone has just one count. This chain joins TRBV18 and TRBJ1-1; 7 bases are a match to TRBD1. Trimming took 3 bases from V and 7 from J; bases not matched to a gene: 5. The CDR3 spans 13 residues. Germline CDR1 KGHSH, CDR2 LQKENI. The CDR3 nucleotides are TGTGCCAGCTCACCCACAGGGGCCAGTGAAGCTTTCTTT. It encodes CASSPTGASEAFF.

The table lists this clone with a few counts. The chain employs TRBV7-9 and TRBJ1-2; a weak D match, TRBD1 (5 bases). V was pared by 5 bases and J by 4 bases, with 14 bases between. Looked up from germline, CDR1 is SEHNR and CDR2 is FQNEAQ (reference sequence). The CDR3 totals 14 residues. CDR3 sequence: CASSPFDGTYGYTF. The CDR3 nucleotides read TGTGCCAGCAGCCCCTTTGACGGGACCTATGGCTACACCTTC. The variable domain in full, with the rest retrieved from reference TRBV7-9 and TRBJ1-2, is DTGVSQNPRHKITKRGQNVTFRCDPISEHNRLYWYRQTLGQGPEFLTYFQNEAQLEKSRLLSDRFSAERPKGSFSTLEIQRTEQGDSAMYLCASSPFDGTYGYTFGSGTRLTVV.

This clone was observed a single time. The V call is TRBV28, the J call TRBJ1-5; D remains ambiguous. CDR1 is MDHEN, CDR2 SYDVKM, per germline. V gave up 7 bases and J gave up 7 bases, with 14 bases separating them. The CDR3 has 13 amino acids. The CDR3 DNA is TGTGCCAGCATGCGGGTTAATGGACAGCCCCAGCATTTT. As protein: CASMRVNGQPQHF.

This chain joins TRBV19 and TRBJ2-7; D perhaps matches TRBD1 (5 bases). The CDR3 loop spans 12 amino acids. Germline V gene lookup returns CDR1 LNHDA and CDR2 SQIVND (reference sequence). The V end was cut by 4 bases, the J end by 4 bases, with 8 bases between. The CDR3 here is CASSRGSYEQYF. Here the CDR3 DNA reads TGTGCCAGTAGTAGGGGCAGTTACGAGCAGTACTTC.

This rearrangement joins TRBV28 to TRBJ2-7, with 7 bases fitting TRBD1. This CDR3 region has 14 residues. CDR1 and CDR2 from the germline V gene are MDHEN and SYDVKM. V shed 5 bases, J shed 3 bases, and the junction held 7 bases outside the gene matches. CDR3 sequence reads: CASSVTGSHYEQYV. The CDR3 DNA reads TGTGCCAGCAGTGTGACAGGGAGCCACTACGAGCAGTACGTC.

This chain links TRBV28 with TRBJ1-2, with no clear D. The CDR3 has 16 amino acids. The V gene's germline CDR1 is MDHEN and CDR2 SYDVKM. Trimming cost V 7 bases and J 2 bases, with 20 bases left between them. As DNA, the CDR3 is TGTGCCAGCACCTCGCCCTCGGGAGCACCGAACTATGGCTACACCTTC. It encodes CASTSPSGAPNYGYTF.

The V call is TRBV7-2, the J call TRBJ2-7; D remains ambiguous. Germline values: CDR1 SGHTA, CDR2 FQGNSA. The V end lost 0 bases, the J end lost 4 bases, and 7 bases lay between the germline ends. The CDR3 spans 13 residues. The CDR3 here is CASSLAGTYEQYF. The CDR3 DNA reads TGTGCCAGCAGCTTAGCGGGAACATACGAGCAGTACTTC.

The chain couples TRBV15 to TRBJ1-1; D not resolved. CDR1 is LNHNV, CDR2 YYDKDF, per germline (reference sequence). The V and J ends lost 2 bases and 0 bases respectively, with 10 bases between them. CDR3 length equals 15 residues. CDR3 protein: CATSRPPTVNTEAFF. Here the CDR3 DNA reads TGTGCCACCAGCAGACCCCCTACAGTGAACACTGAAGCTTTCTTT.

This clone occurred a few times. V and J are TRBV4-1 and TRBJ1-5, with D unclear. Trimming pared 0 bases from V and 7 bases from J, leaving 13 bases between. This CDR3 has 15 residues. Germline CDR1 is MGHRA and CDR2 is YSYEKL. DNA of the CDR3: TGCGCCAGCAGCCAAGACGCGCTCGGGGAACAGCCCCAGCATTTT. The encoded protein is CASSQDALGEQPQHF.

The chain combines TRBV28 with TRBJ2-7, with D perhaps TRBD2 (6 bases). The CDR3 consists of 13 residues. V gave up 4 bases and J gave up 7 bases, with 14 bases separating them. Germline CDR1 MDHEN, CDR2 SYDVKM. Here the CDR3 DNA reads TGTGCCAGCAGTTCCGGGGCAGGGAGGGAGCAGTACGTC. As protein: CASSSGAGREQYV.

The chain combines TRBV7-2 with TRBJ2-3, with 9 nucleotides matching TRBD2. CDR1 SGHTA and CDR2 FQGNSA come from the germline V gene. The trim removed 2 bases at V and 2 bases at J, leaving 11 bases unmatched. This CDR3 region has 18 residues. This CDR3 is CASSLQPPRLADTDTQYF. The CDR3 DNA follows: TGTGCCAGCAGCTTACAACCCCCTCGACTAGCGGACACAGATACGCAGTATTTT.

This clone was seen just once. The V gene is TRBV13, the J gene TRBJ1-2; no clear D gene. With 2 bases removed from V and 6 bases from J, the gap between germline ends came to 13 bases. The germline V gene has CDR1 PRHDT and CDR2 FYEKMQ (reference sequence). The length of the CDR3 is 14 residues. The CDR3 protein is CASSLFVTVNGYTF. In DNA, the CDR3 is TGTGCCAGCAGCTTATTCGTTACTGTTAATGGCTACACCTTC. The complete variable domain, with remaining parts taken from reference TRBV13 and TRBJ1-2, reads AAGVIQSPRHLIKEKRETATLKCYPIPRHDTVYWYQQGPGQDPQFLISFYEKMQSDKGSIPDRFSAQQFSDYHSELNMSSLELGDSALYFCASSLFVTVNGYTFGSGTRLTVV.

The chain employs TRBV19 and TRBJ1-3; the D gene is possibly TRBD1 (6 bases). The CDR3 spans 17 residues. Deletions cut 10 bases from V and 0 bases from J, with 22 bases between. Per the germline V gene, CDR1 is LNHDA and CDR2 is SQIVND (reference sequence). This chain's CDR3 is CANSPDRQAISGNTIYF. CDR3 DNA sequence: TGTGCCAACTCGCCCGACCGACAGGCCATCTCTGGAAACACCATATATTTT. Together with reference TRBV19 and TRBJ1-3, the CDR3 gives the full variable domain: DGGITQSPKYLFRKEGQNVTLSCEQNLNHDAMYWYRQDPGQGLRLIYYSQIVNDFQKGDIAEGYSVSREKKESFPLTVTSAQKNPTAFYLCANSPDRQAISGNTIYFGEGSWLTVV.